This T cell receptor beta chain originates from a study of cytomegalovirus exposure and HLA in healthy donors. Study results and limitations: Among TCR beta chains, those listed as cytomegalovirus-associated numbered roughly 150.

CDR3 length equals 16 residues. Trimming removed 0 bases from V and 2 bases from J; junction bases left unmatched: 1. CDR1 and CDR2 (germline): GTSNPN, SVGIG (reference sequence). This clone has a single count. Antigen unknown. Generated by immunoSEQ multiplex PCR, the TCRdb table keeps only in-frame clones and is missing some. The sample records some 130,000 clones, approximately 85% being singletons. The V and J genes are TRBV30 and TRBJ2-5; TRBD2 matches at 15 bases. The material sequenced was PBMCs. The origin of this receptor is a woman aged 30 to 39 in good health and CMV-seronegative. The CDR3 is CAWSVGLAGGQETQYF. CDR3 bases: TGTGCCTGGAGTGTGGGACTAGCGGGGGGACAAGAGACCCAGTACTTC.